The 5 T cell receptor beta chains below come from one sample, sequenced in a study of T cells in Graves' hyperthyroidism and ophthalmopathy. Regions amplified from RNA transcripts were the TCR beta CDR3 regions. Using the HTBI primer set, a first-round RT-PCR was run on the TCR CDR3. TCRdb used MiXCR to reprocess the multiplex PCR reads, holding one entry per CDR3 protein. Of some 460,000 distinct CDR3 sequences in the sample, 15% to 18% were seen once. The sequenced sample consisted of blood. Receptors were obtained from a woman younger than 35 with Graves' hyperthyroidism.

Ten or more counts support this clonotype. The gene calls are TRBV28 and TRBJ2-4; D call uncertain. Trimming stripped 4 bases from V and 10 bases from J, with 8 bases between. This CDR3 is built from 11 residues. Germline V gives CDR1 MDHEN, CDR2 SYDVKM. The CDR3 nucleotides read TGTGCCAGCAGTTCCCCTGGGATTCAGTACTTC. It specifies CASSSPGIQYF.

This clonotype was counted between two and nine times. This sequence joins TRBV7-9 and TRBJ1-2; D gene unclear. Trimming took 1 base from V and 0 from J, leaving 6 bases between them. Germline lookup yields CDR1 SEHNR and CDR2 FQNEAQ (reference sequence). This CDR3 contains 14 residues. CDR3 in amino acids: CASSLGDANYGYTF. In DNA, the CDR3 is TGTGCCAGCAGCTTAGGTGACGCTAACTATGGCTACACCTTC.

The chain combines TRBV14 with TRBJ1-1; D not resolved. CDR1 and CDR2 (germline): SGHDN, FVKESK. This CDR3 has 13 residues. Trimming stripped 0 bases from V and 4 bases from J, with 6 bases between. The CDR3 DNA sequence: TGTGCCAGCAGCCAAGAAATCCCCACTGAAGCTTTCTTT. It is translated as CASSQEIPTEAFF.

This clonotype showed up many times. The gene calls are TRBV11-2 and TRBJ2-7, with 7 bases that match TRBD1. V shed 5 bases, J shed 12 bases, and the junction held 25 bases outside the gene matches. The germline CDR1 and CDR2 sequences are SGHAT and FQNNGV. The CDR3 extends over 17 amino acids. CDR3 region: CASSPFWPTGAPFNTYF. The CDR3 DNA follows: TGTGCCAGCAGCCCCTTCTGGCCTACAGGGGCCCCCTTTAATACGTACTTC.

This clonotype was detected once. The V gene is TRBV11-1, the J gene TRBJ1-1; D is perhaps TRBD1 (6 bases). Germline V lookup: CDR1 SGHAT, CDR2 FQDESV (reference sequence). This CDR3 comprises 15 residues. V lost 5 bases and J 4 bases, leaving 17 bases between the germline ends. The CDR3 bases are TGTGCCAGCAGCGCGAGGGGGGGAGGAAGCACTGAAGCTTTCTTT. Translation: CASSARGGGSTEAFF.